Described below is a single T cell receptor (beta chain) sequence and its context. This clonotype was counted ten times or more. Its antigen remains unidentified. No much larger clone is present one base from it, and per-base qualities are unavailable. This sample was taken from a study of CD8 T cells in ankylosing spondylitis (dated by TCRdb to about 2017). About the study as a whole: To find TCR variants linked to disease, the study profiled T cell receptor beta repertoires in ankylosing spondylitis patients and healthy donors. Samples of peripheral blood were taken, and for ankylosing spondylitis patients, synovial fluid was collected as well. The full study cohort was made up of about 25 ankylosing spondylitis patients and over 90 healthy donors.

Trimming takes 5 bases from V and 2 bases from J, and the germline ends sit 10 bases apart. CDR1 ENHRY and CDR2 SYGVKD are derived from the germline V gene. Counted from cysteine to phenylalanine, this CDR3 has 14 amino acids. Only CDR3 DNA is held: 42 bases, read in frame from base 1. Instrument used: Illumina HiSeq 2500. Quantitative 5'-RACE with molecular barcodes was the method used to prepare the TCR beta libraries. On the study's bioinformatics: A new computational method, built on a probabilistic model of VDJ rearrangement, was used to identify disease-linked TCR variants. In TCRdb, the public reads were trimmed at Q25 with fastp and aligned with MiXCR, with productive beta chains retained. For every CDR3 protein sequence, its rows merge into one entry that carries the most common genes and DNA. Clone size and V and J calls follow TCRdb, not the original study. Here the sample has 250,000 or so distinct CDR3 sequences; about 10% occur a single time. Jointly, the top ten make up around 2.6% of the sample.

Study-level results and caveats: The disease-linked clones were reported to be significantly enriched in matched synovial fluid samples from ankylosing spondylitis patients. Some motif variants had previously been reported in the synovial fluid and blood of reactive arthritis patients, which suggests shared mechanisms of disease initiation. The disease-linked clones had a CD8+ phenotype and were found at relatively low frequencies in peripheral blood. A TCR beta motif of roughly 8 highly homologous amino acid variants appeared characteristic of blood from ankylosing spondylitis patients.

The sample was blood, either unsorted or a sorted T cell fraction (not recorded which). Recombination joined TRBV10-3 with TRBJ2-1; confidence is insufficient to name the D gene. The source of this sequence is a male donor with ankylosing spondylitis or in good health (not recorded which). The DNA is as follows: TGTGCCATCAGTAGGCCGGGCCCCTACAATGAGCAGTTCTTC. Protein translation: CAISRPGPYNEQFF.